One sample yielded the 21 T cell receptor beta chains listed below, sequenced in a study of cytomegalovirus exposure and HLA in healthy donors. PCR used 60 Vbeta primers and 13 Jbeta primers. The repertoire was sequenced with immunoSEQ multiplex PCR; TCRdb's copy has only in-frame clones and lacks some. The sample records fewer than 150,000 clones, around three quarters being singletons. Sequencing was done on a sample of PBMCs. The source is a man aged 50 to 59 in good health and CMV-seropositive.

This sequence joins TRBV6-1 and TRBJ2-7; D is uncertain. Between the trimmed V and J ends, which lost 1 base and 3 bases, there was a span of 10 bases. Germline CDR1 reads MNHNS; CDR2 reads SASEGT. This CDR3 contains 14 residues. CDR3 sequence (DNA): TGTGCCAGCAGTGAAGGACACTTGCTCTACGAGCAGTACTTC. This gives the protein CASSEGHLLYEQYF.

V and J are TRBV27 and TRBJ2-4; 9 nucleotides agree with TRBD1. This CDR3 contains 16 residues. V shed 5 bases and J 7 bases; nucleotides not matched to a gene: 12. The germline gives CDR1 MNHEY, CDR2 SMNVEV (reference sequence). The DNA for the CDR3 is TGTGCCAGCAGTCGATCCGCGGGACAGGGTAGTAACATTCAGTACTTC. Protein: CASSRSAGQGSNIQYF.

This chain uses TRBV30 with TRBJ2-2, with 9 nucleotides matching TRBD1. In germline, CDR1 is GTSNPN, CDR2 SVGIG (reference sequence). The CDR3 is 15 residues long. Germline trimming cut 4 bases from V and 5 bases from J; bases unmatched to any gene: 8. The CDR3 nucleotides read TGTGCCTGGAAAAAAAGAGACAGGGGGACCGGGGAGCTGTTTTTT. Amino acid sequence: CAWKKRDRGTGELFF.

The chain links TRBV5-1 to TRBJ1-2; no clear D. The CDR3 loop spans 13 amino acids. Germline CDR1 SGHRS, CDR2 YFSETQ. The V end was cut by 0 bases, the J end by 2 bases, with 5 bases between. The CDR3 loop reads CASSLDQNYGYTF. The CDR3 DNA reads as TGCGCCAGCAGCTTGGATCAAAACTATGGCTACACCTTC. Full variable domain (remainder filled in from reference TRBV5-1 and TRBJ1-2): KAGVTQTPRYLIKTRGQQVTLSCSPISGHRSVSWYQQTPGQGLQFLFEYFSETQRNKGNFPGRFSGRQFSNSRSEMNVSTLELGDSALYLCASSLDQNYGYTFGSGTRLTVV.

This chain connects TRBV10-2 to TRBJ2-1, with D possibly being TRBD2 (6 bases). Trimming cost V 0 bases and J 9 bases, with 9 bases left between them. Germline values: CDR1 WSHSY, CDR2 SAAADI. The CDR3 is made up of 13 amino acids. Written as DNA, the CDR3 is TGCGCCAGCAGTGAGTCGTGGGGAGGTGAGCAGTTCTTC. It translates to CASSESWGGEQFF.

J is TRBJ2-3 and V is TRBV14; D might be TRBD2 (6 bases). Trimming removed 1 base at V and 7 bases at J, with 21 bases between. This CDR3 region has 17 residues. The germline V gene has CDR1 SGHDN and CDR2 FVKESK. The CDR3 loop reads CASSQGGGTALPHTQYF. DNA of the CDR3: TGTGCCAGCAGCCAAGGGGGCGGGACTGCTCTACCCCATACGCAGTATTTT. Full variable domain (rest looked up from reference TRBV14 and TRBJ2-3): EAGVTQFPSHSVIEKGQTVTLRCDPISGHDNLYWYRRVMGKEIKFLLHFVKESKQDESGMPNNRFLAERTGGTYSTLKVQPAELEDSGVYFCASSQGGGTALPHTQYFGPGTRLTVL.

This clone appeared a single time. J is TRBJ1-1 and V is TRBV5-1, with a weak D call TRBD1 (5 bases). The CDR3 loop spans 14 amino acids. V was clipped by 3 bases and J by 1 base, with 10 bases between them. Germline V gene sequence: CDR1 SGHRS, CDR2 YFSETQ. CDR3 in DNA: TGCGCCAGCAGCTCTACAGGTGAGAACACTGAAGCTTTCTTT. Translation gives CASSSTGENTEAFF. The full variable domain, rest sourced from reference TRBV5-1 and TRBJ1-1, is KAGVTQTPRYLIKTRGQQVTLSCSPISGHRSVSWYQQTPGQGLQFLFEYFSETQRNKGNFPGRFSGRQFSNSRSEMNVSTLELGDSALYLCASSSTGENTEAFFGQGTRLTVV.

This clone appeared a few times. The chain is built from TRBV7-2 and TRBJ1-4; a possible D gene is TRBD1 (5 bases). This CDR3 has 15 residues. Germline CDR1 reads SGHTA; CDR2 reads FQGNSA. V was cut by 5 bases and J by 2 bases, with 12 bases left in between. The CDR3 DNA follows: TGTGCCAGCAGCCTTAGTTGGGGCACTAATGAAAAACTGTTTTTT. Amino acids: CASSLSWGTNEKLFF.

The chain carries TRBV5-4 and TRBJ2-7, with 9 positions matching TRBD2. J gave up 5 bases and V 0 bases, and 6 bases lay outside the gene matches. Per the germline V gene, CDR1 is SGHNT and CDR2 is YYREEE (reference sequence). The CDR3 is made up of 15 amino acids. The chain's CDR3 is CASSLGSGRWDEQYF. The CDR3 bases are TGTGCCAGCAGCTTGGGGAGCGGGAGGTGGGACGAGCAGTACTTC.

The genes are TRBV5-1 and TRBJ1-2; possible D gene TRBD1, 6 bases. This CDR3 is built from 15 residues. CDR1 and CDR2 from the germline V gene are SGHRS and YFSETQ. V gave up 3 bases and J gave up 0 bases, with 12 bases separating them. DNA for the CDR3: TGCGCCAGCAGCTCGGGACACCTAGCTAACTATGGCTACACCTTC. Encoded protein: CASSSGHLANYGYTF.

The genes are TRBV7-2 and TRBJ2-5; 7 bases map to TRBD2. Germline V lookup: CDR1 SGHTA, CDR2 FQGNSA. The CDR3 runs 16 residues. V lost 5 bases, J lost 5 bases, and 14 bases stayed unmatched. CDR3 coding DNA: TGTGCCAGCAGCCTCCTTGGGGGGGTTATAAGGGAGACCCAGTACTTC. Its translation is CASSLLGGVIRETQYF.

The rearrangement uses TRBV6-5 and TRBJ1-2; no definite D call. Germline V gene data show CDR1 as MNHEY and CDR2 as SVGAGI. With 4 bases removed from V and 6 bases from J, the gap between germline ends came to 6 bases. The length of the CDR3 is 11 residues. The CDR3, as DNA: TGTGCCAGCAGTTCAGGAAATGGCTACACCTTC. Translating it yields CASSSGNGYTF.

This chain joins TRBV5-4 and TRBJ2-3, with D possibly being TRBD2 (6 bases). V lost 3 bases, J lost 6 bases, and 17 bases lay in between. This CDR3 region has 15 residues. Germline V gives CDR1 SGHNT, CDR2 YYREEE (reference sequence). This chain's CDR3 is CASSSQSGGLDTQYF. Written as DNA, the CDR3 is TGTGCCAGCAGCTCCCAAAGCGGAGGGCTTGATACGCAGTATTTT. Looking up the rest from reference TRBV5-4 and TRBJ2-3 gives the full variable domain: ETGVTQSPTHLIKTRGQQVTLRCSSQSGHNTVSWYQQALGQGPQFIFQYYREEENGRGNFPPRFSGLQFPNYSSELNVNALELDDSALYLCASSSQSGGLDTQYFGPGTRLTVL.

V and J are TRBV28 and TRBJ1-6; TRBD1 matches 9 bases. Unmatched junction bases numbered 9, after V lost 5 bases and J lost 7 bases. This CDR3 has 16 residues. The germline V gene encodes CDR1 MDHEN and CDR2 SYDVKM. The CDR3: CASSPPLGQGNSPLHF. CDR3 nucleotide sequence: TGTGCCAGCAGTCCCCCGCTAGGACAGGGGAATTCACCCCTCCACTTT.

With respect to this clone: One end of the junction is discordant with germline, which a read error may explain. V gene TRBV7-9 combines with J gene TRBJ2-1; D is uncertain. The CDR3 has 12 residues. Per germline, CDR1 SEHNR and CDR2 FQNEAQ (reference sequence). The CDR3, as DNA: TGTTCCAGCAGCTCTGGGCCCTACGAGCAGTTCTTC. It is translated as CSSSSGPYEQFF. The complete variable domain, with remaining parts taken from reference TRBV7-9 and TRBJ2-1, reads DTGVSQNPRHKITKRGQNVTFRCDPISEHNRLYWYRQTLGQGPEFLTYFQNEAQLEKSRLLSDRFSAERPKGSFSTLEIQRTEQGDSAMYLCSSSSGPYEQFFGPGTRLTVL.

The genes are TRBV7-2 and TRBJ2-2; 8 bases map to TRBD2. The CDR3 extends over 17 amino acids. With V trimmed by 4 bases and J by 6 bases, 13 bases remained unmatched. The germline gives CDR1 SGHTA, CDR2 FQGNSA. The chain's CDR3 is CASSSKLGGLGAGELFF. CDR3 nucleotide sequence: TGTGCCAGCAGCTCTAAGTTAGGGGGACTAGGCGCCGGGGAGCTGTTTTTT.

This clone was seen a handful of times. This rearrangement joins TRBV29-1 to TRBJ1-6, with TRBD1 matching 7 bases. CDR3 size: 18 residues. Germline V lookup: CDR1 SQVTM, CDR2 ANQGSEA. CDR3 coding DNA: TGCAGTGGGGACAGCTTCGTCCCTGTGAGCTCCTATAATTCACCCCTCCACTTT. It yields the protein CSGDSFVPVSSYNSPLHF. Supplemented by reference TRBV29-1 and TRBJ1-6, the full variable domain reads SAVISQKPSRDICQRGTSLTIQCQVDSQVTMMFWYRQQPGQSLTLIATANQGSEATYESGFVIDKFPISRPNLTFSTLTVSNMSPEDSSIYLCSGDSFVPVSSYNSPLHFGNGTRLTVT.

CDR3 sequence: CASRSGQTNTGELFF. CDR3 DNA sequence: TGTGCCAGTAGATCGGGACAGACTAACACCGGGGAGCTGTTTTTT. The chain carries TRBV19 and TRBJ2-2; 7 bases agree with TRBD1. This CDR3 has 15 amino acids. CDR1 is LNHDA, CDR2 SQIVND, per germline (reference sequence). V trimming: 6 bases; J trimming: 2 bases; junction bases outside the gene matches: 6.

This clone was seen only a few times. V is TRBV5-5 and J is TRBJ1-5, with a weak D call TRBD1 (6 bases). Germline CDR1 reads SGHKS; CDR2 reads YYEKEE (reference sequence). The CDR3 spans 16 residues. The germline V and J ends were trimmed by 3 bases and 5 bases, with 18 bases remaining between them. The CDR3 DNA is TGTGCCAGCAGCTATTCACTGGGGGCGGGGGATCAGCCCCAGCATTTT. Amino acid sequence: CASSYSLGAGDQPQHF.

CDR3 sequence: CASSEYSGRYDEQFF. The CDR3 DNA reads as TGTGCCAGCAGTGAATATAGCGGGAGGTATGATGAGCAGTTCTTC. J is TRBJ2-1 and V is TRBV25-1; 10 bases line up with TRBD2. The CDR3 covers 15 residues. Per the germline V gene, CDR1 is MGHDK and CDR2 is SYGVNS. V shed 0 bases, J shed 8 bases, and the junction held 4 bases outside the gene matches.

The chain carries TRBV29-1 and TRBJ2-1; 8 nucleotides line up with TRBD2. The length of the CDR3 is 12 residues. V was pared by 7 bases and J by 8 bases, with 7 bases of the junction left unmatched. Germline V gene lookup returns CDR1 SQVTM and CDR2 ANQGSEA. This CDR3 reads CSAGGEWDEQFF. The DNA of the CDR3 is TGCAGCGCCGGGGGGGAGTGGGATGAGCAGTTCTTC.